Listed here are 9 T cell receptor beta chains from one sample, sequenced in a study of cytomegalovirus exposure and HLA in healthy donors. Vbeta (60) and Jbeta (13) primers were used in the PCR. The table came from immunoSEQ multiplex PCR; TCRdb's copy has only in-frame clones and leaves some out. The repertoire holds about 83,000 clones, with roughly 79% as singletons. What was sequenced was PBMCs. Every receptor here comes from a young woman in good health and CMV-seronegative.

The chain employs TRBV7-2 and TRBJ2-3; TRBD1 matches at 7 bases. This CDR3 spans 14 amino acids. CDR1 SGHTA and CDR2 FQGNSA come from the germline V gene. J was trimmed by 5 bases and V by 5 bases; bases with no gene match: 7. This CDR3 is CASSPGQSGDTQYF. CDR3 coding DNA: TGTGCCAGCAGCCCGGGACAGAGTGGAGATACGCAGTATTTT. Complete variable domain (other parts from reference TRBV7-2 and TRBJ2-3): GAGVSQSPSNKVTEKGKDVELRCDPISGHTALYWYRQSLGQGLEFLIYFQGNSAPDKSGLPSDRFSAERTGGSVSTLTIQRTQQEDSAVYLCASSPGQSGDTQYFGPGTRLTVL.

The V call is TRBV9, the J call TRBJ2-7; D uncertain. This CDR3 spans 14 amino acids. Trimming took 3 bases from V and 1 from J, leaving 11 bases between them. Germline V lookup: CDR1 SGDLS, CDR2 YYNGEE. Written as DNA, the CDR3 is TGTGCCAGCAGCGGCGAGGTGGGTTCCTACGAGCAGTACTTC. It specifies CASSGEVGSYEQYF.

This sequence joins TRBV9 and TRBJ2-3; 11 bases fit TRBD2. V was pared by 3 bases and J by 2 bases, with 5 bases of the junction left unmatched. Germline V gene sequence: CDR1 SGDLS, CDR2 YYNGEE. This CDR3 is 16 amino acids long. The CDR3 DNA is TGTGCCAGCAGCGAACCACTAGCGGGAGACACAGATACGCAGTATTTT. Its translation is CASSEPLAGDTDTQYF.

The chain recombines TRBV5-8 with TRBJ2-1; TRBD2 agrees at 13 bases. After removal of 2 bases from V and 10 bases from J, the junction contained 3 bases not matched to a gene. Germline V gene data show CDR1 as SGHTS and CDR2 as YDEGEE. The CDR3 totals 14 residues. Here the CDR3 reads CASSFGTSGKEQFF. The CDR3, as DNA: TGTGCCAGCAGCTTTGGGACTAGCGGGAAGGAGCAGTTCTTC.

The V and J genes are TRBV11-1 and TRBJ2-7; maybe TRBD1 (6 bases). Trimming pared 1 base from V and 0 bases from J, leaving 10 bases between. CDR3 length: 15 amino acids. CDR1 is SGHAT, CDR2 FQDESV, per germline (reference sequence). The CDR3 is CASSLGTGPSYEQYF. In DNA, the CDR3 is TGTGCCAGCAGCTTAGGTACAGGGCCCTCCTACGAGCAGTACTTC.

The rearrangement joins TRBV5-1 to TRBJ1-2; a weak D match, TRBD1 (5 bases). V lost 1 base to trimming and J lost 8 bases, with 18 bases between them. Germline V gene lookup returns CDR1 SGHRS and CDR2 YFSETQ. The CDR3 runs 15 residues. DNA of the CDR3: TGCGCCAGCAGCTTGTCTGGACACCAAGCTACGGGCTACACCTTC. Protein: CASSLSGHQATGYTF. The whole variable domain, filled in from reference TRBV5-1 and TRBJ1-2, reads KAGVTQTPRYLIKTRGQQVTLSCSPISGHRSVSWYQQTPGQGLQFLFEYFSETQRNKGNFPGRFSGRQFSNSRSEMNVSTLELGDSALYLCASSLSGHQATGYTFGSGTRLTVV.

V and J are TRBV27 and TRBJ1-4; no firm D call. V was clipped by 3 bases and J by 0 bases, with 8 bases between them. The germline V gene has CDR1 MNHEY and CDR2 SMNVEV (reference sequence). There are 15 residues in the CDR3. The CDR3 region is CASSFGRTTNEKLFF. CDR3 nucleotide sequence: TGTGCCAGCAGTTTCGGTCGAACAACTAATGAAAAACTGTTTTTT. The variable domain in full, with the rest retrieved from reference TRBV27 and TRBJ1-4, is EAQVTQNPRYLITVTGKKLTVTCSQNMNHEYMSWYRQDPGLGLRQIYYSMNVEVTDKGDVPEGYKVSRKEKRNFPLILESPSPNQTSLYFCASSFGRTTNEKLFFGSGTQLSVL.

The chain recombines TRBV9 with TRBJ1-6, with D possibly being TRBD1 (5 bases). The CDR3 covers 20 residues. Deletions cut 4 bases from V and 0 bases from J, with 23 bases between. Germline lookup yields CDR1 SGDLS and CDR2 YYNGEE. CDR3 residues: CASSSGRKGAGGSYNSPLHF. The CDR3 DNA sequence: TGTGCCAGCAGCTCAGGACGCAAAGGGGCCGGCGGCTCCTATAATTCACCCCTCCACTTT. Together with reference TRBV9 and TRBJ1-6, the CDR3 gives the full variable domain: DSGVTQTPKHLITATGQRVTLRCSPRSGDLSVYWYQQSLDQGLQFLIQYYNGEERAKGNILERFSAQQFPDLHSELNLSSLELGDSALYFCASSSGRKGAGGSYNSPLHFGNGTRLTVT.

This clone was seen once. The chain employs TRBV5-1 and TRBJ1-2, with a possible D match to TRBD1 (6 bases). V was cut by 3 bases and J by 8 bases, with 14 bases left in between. This CDR3 spans 13 amino acids. Germline V gives CDR1 SGHRS, CDR2 YFSETQ. The CDR3 bases are TGCGCCAGCAGCTCCCAGGGGCTGGAGGGCTACACCTTC. Translating it yields CASSSQGLEGYTF.